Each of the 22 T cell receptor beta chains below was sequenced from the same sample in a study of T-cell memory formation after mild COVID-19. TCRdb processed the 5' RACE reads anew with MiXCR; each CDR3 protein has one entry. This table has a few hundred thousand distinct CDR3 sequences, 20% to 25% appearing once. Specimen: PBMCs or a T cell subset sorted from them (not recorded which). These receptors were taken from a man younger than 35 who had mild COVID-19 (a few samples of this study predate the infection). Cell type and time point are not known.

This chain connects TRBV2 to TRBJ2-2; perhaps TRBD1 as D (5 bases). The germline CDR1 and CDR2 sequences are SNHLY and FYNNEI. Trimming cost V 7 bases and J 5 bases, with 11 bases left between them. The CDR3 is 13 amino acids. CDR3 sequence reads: CASNGQSTGELFF. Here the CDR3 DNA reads TGTGCCAGCAATGGACAATCAACCGGGGAGCTGTTTTTT.

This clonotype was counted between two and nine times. CDR3 nucleotide sequence: TGCGCCAGCAGCCTAGGGACAGACCCATCCTACGAGCAGTACTTC. Translating gives CASSLGTDPSYEQYF. The J gene is TRBJ2-7, the V gene TRBV4-3; TRBD1 matches 7 bases. V was pared by 4 bases and J by 1 base, with 7 bases of the junction left unmatched. This CDR3 has 15 amino acids. CDR1 and CDR2 (germline): LGHNA, YSLEER.

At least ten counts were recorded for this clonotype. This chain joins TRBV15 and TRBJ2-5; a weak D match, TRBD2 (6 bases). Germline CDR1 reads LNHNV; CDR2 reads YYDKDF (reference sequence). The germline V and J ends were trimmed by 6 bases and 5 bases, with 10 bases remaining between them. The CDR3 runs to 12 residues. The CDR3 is CATRGGGETQYF. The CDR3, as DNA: TGTGCCACCAGGGGGGGTGGGGAGACCCAGTACTTC.

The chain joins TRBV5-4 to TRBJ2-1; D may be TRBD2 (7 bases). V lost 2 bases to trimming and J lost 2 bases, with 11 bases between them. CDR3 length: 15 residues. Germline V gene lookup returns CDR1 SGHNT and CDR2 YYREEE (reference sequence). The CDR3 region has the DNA TGTGCCAGCAGCTTTAGGGGGGGGGCCTACAATGAGCAGTTCTTC. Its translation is CASSFRGGAYNEQFF. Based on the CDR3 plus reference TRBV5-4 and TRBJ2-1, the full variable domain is ETGVTQSPTHLIKTRGQQVTLRCSSQSGHNTVSWYQQALGQGPQFIFQYYREEENGRGNFPPRFSGLQFPNYSSELNVNALELDDSALYLCASSFRGGAYNEQFFGPGTRLTVL.

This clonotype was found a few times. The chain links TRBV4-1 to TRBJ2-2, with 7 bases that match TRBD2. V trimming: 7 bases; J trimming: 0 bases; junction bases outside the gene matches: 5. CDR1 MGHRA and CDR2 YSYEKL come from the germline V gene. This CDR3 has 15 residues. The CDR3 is CASTLRGANTGELFF. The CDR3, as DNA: TGCGCCAGCACCCTACGGGGGGCGAACACCGGGGAGCTGTTTTTT.

CDR3 amino acids: CASSLGGVGTQYF. In nucleotides, the CDR3 is TGTGCCAGCAGCTTGGGGGGGGTTGGGACCCAGTACTTC. The chain uses TRBV5-5 and TRBJ2-5; weak D call: TRBD2 (6 bases). Germline CDR1 is SGHKS and CDR2 is YYEKEE (reference sequence). CDR3 length equals 13 residues. V was pared by 0 bases and J by 7 bases, with 10 bases between.

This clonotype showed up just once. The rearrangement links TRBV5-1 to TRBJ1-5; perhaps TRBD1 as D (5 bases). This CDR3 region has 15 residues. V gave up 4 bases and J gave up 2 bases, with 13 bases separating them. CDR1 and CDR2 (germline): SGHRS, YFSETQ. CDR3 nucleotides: TGCGCCAGCAGCCGTGGTGGGGCAGGCAATCAGCCCCAGCATTTT. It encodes CASSRGGAGNQPQHF.

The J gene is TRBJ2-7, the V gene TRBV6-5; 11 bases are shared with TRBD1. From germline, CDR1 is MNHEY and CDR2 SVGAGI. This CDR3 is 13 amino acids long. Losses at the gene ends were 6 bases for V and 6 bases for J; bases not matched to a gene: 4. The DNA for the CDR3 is TGTGCCAGCAGCCGGACAGGGGGCTTCGAGCAGTACGTC. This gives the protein CASSRTGGFEQYV.

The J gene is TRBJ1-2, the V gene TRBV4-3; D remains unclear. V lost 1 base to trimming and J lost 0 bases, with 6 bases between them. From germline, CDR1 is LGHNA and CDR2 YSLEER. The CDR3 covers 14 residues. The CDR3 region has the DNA TGCGCCAGCAGCCAAGGAGGGTCTAACTATGGCTACACCTTC. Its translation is CASSQGGSNYGYTF.

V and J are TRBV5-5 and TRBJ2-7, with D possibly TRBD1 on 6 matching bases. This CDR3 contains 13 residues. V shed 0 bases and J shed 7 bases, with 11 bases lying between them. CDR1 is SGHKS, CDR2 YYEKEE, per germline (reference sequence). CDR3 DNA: TGTGCCAGCAGCTTGGTTCGACAGGAGGAGCAGTACGTC. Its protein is CASSLVRQEEQYV.

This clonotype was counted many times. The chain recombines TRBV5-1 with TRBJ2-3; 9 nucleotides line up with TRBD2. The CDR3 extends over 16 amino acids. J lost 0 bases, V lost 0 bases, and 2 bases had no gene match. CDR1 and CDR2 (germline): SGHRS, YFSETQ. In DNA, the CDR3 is TGCGCCAGCAGCTTGGGGCTAGCGGGGAGCACAGATACGCAGTATTTT. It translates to CASSLGLAGSTDTQYF.

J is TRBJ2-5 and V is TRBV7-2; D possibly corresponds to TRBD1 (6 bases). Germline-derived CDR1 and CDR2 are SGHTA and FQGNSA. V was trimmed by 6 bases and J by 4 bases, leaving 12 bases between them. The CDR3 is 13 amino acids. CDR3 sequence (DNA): TGTGCCAGCAGGAAAGTGGGGGCAGAGACCCAGTACTTC. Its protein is CASRKVGAETQYF.

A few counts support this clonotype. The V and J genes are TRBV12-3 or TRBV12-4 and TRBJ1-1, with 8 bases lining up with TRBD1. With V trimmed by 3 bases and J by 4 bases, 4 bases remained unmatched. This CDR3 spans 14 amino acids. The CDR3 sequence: CASSLSGQGTEAFF. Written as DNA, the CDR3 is TGTGCCAGCAGTTTGTCCGGACAGGGCACTGAAGCTTTCTTT.

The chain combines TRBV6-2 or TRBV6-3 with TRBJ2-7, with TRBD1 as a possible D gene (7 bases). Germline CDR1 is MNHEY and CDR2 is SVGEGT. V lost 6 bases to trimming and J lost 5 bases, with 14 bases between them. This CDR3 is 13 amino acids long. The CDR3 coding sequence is TGTGCCAGCAGAAAATCCAGGGGGGACGAGCAGTACGTC. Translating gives CASRKSRGDEQYV.

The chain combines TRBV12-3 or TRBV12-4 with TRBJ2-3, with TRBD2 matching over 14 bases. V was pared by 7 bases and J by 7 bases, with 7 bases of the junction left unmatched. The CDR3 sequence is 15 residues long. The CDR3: CASTIGTSGGYTQYF. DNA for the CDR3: TGTGCCAGCACCATAGGGACTAGCGGGGGCTATACGCAGTATTTT.

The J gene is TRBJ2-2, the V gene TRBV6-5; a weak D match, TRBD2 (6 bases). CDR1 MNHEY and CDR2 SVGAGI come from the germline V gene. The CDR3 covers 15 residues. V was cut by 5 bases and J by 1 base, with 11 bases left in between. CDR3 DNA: TGTGCCAGCAGTCCACGACTAGTGAACACCGGGGAGCTGTTTTTT. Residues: CASSPRLVNTGELFF.

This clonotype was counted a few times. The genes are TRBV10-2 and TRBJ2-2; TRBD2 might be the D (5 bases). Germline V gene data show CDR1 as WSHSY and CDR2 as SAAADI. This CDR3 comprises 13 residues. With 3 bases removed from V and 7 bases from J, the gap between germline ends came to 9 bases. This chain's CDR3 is CASSDWTYGELFF. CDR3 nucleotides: TGCGCCAGCAGTGACTGGACTTACGGGGAGCTGTTTTTT.

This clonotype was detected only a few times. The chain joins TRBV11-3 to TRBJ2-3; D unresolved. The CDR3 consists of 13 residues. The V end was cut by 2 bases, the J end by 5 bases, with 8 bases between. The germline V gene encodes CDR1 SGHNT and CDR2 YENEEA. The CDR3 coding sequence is TGTGCCAGCAGCTTAAGGGTCCAAGATACGCAGTATTTT. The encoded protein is CASSLRVQDTQYF.

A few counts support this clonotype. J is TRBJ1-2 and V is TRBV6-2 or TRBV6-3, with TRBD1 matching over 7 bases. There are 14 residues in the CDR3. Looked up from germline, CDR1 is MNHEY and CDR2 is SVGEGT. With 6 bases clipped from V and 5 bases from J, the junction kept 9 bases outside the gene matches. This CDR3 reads CASSPGQLWYGYTF. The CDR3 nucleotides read TGTGCCAGCAGCCCGGGACAGTTATGGTATGGCTACACCTTC.

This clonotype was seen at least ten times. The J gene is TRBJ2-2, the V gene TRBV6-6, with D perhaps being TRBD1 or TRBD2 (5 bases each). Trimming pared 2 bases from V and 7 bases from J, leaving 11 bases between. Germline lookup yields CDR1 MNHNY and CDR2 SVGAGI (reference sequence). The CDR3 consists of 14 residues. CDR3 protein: CASSYGGRNGELFF. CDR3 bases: TGTGCCAGCAGTTACGGGGGTAGGAACGGGGAGCTGTTTTTT.

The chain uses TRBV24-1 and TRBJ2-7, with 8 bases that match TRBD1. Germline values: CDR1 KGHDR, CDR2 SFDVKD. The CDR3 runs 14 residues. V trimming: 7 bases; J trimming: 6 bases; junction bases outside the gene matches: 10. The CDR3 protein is CATRPRDRLSEQYF. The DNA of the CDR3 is TGTGCCACCAGGCCGAGGGACAGGCTTTCCGAGCAGTACTTC.

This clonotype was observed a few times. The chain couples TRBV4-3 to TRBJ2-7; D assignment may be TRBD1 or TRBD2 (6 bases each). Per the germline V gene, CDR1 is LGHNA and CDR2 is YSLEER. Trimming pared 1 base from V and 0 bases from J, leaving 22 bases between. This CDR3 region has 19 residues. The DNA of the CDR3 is TGCGCCAGCAGCCAAGGGGAGGCCAGGGGTTCCCACCTCTCCTACGAGCAGTACGTC. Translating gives CASSQGEARGSHLSYEQYV.